This record concerns one T cell receptor (beta chain) sequence. The method was immunoSEQ multiplex PCR; TCRdb's version includes in-frame clones alone and lacks a portion of them. Among more than 150,000 clones, 86% were seen once, and the ten largest hold 0.99%. The data belong to a study of blood T cell repertoires in COVID-19. This CDR3 contains 16 residues. CDR1 and CDR2 (germline): SNHLY, FYNNEI. Trimming took 10 bases from V and 1 from J; bases not matched to a gene: 9. The chain uses TRBV2 and TRBJ2-3; 12 bases agree with TRBD2. The source is a man aged 18 to 35 with acute or convalescent COVID-19. Sequencing was carried out using peripheral blood. The CDR3 loop is CATRRGTSGRTDTQYF. CDR3 sequence (DNA): TGTGCCACCAGAAGAGGGACTAGCGGGCGCACAGATACGCAGTATTTT.